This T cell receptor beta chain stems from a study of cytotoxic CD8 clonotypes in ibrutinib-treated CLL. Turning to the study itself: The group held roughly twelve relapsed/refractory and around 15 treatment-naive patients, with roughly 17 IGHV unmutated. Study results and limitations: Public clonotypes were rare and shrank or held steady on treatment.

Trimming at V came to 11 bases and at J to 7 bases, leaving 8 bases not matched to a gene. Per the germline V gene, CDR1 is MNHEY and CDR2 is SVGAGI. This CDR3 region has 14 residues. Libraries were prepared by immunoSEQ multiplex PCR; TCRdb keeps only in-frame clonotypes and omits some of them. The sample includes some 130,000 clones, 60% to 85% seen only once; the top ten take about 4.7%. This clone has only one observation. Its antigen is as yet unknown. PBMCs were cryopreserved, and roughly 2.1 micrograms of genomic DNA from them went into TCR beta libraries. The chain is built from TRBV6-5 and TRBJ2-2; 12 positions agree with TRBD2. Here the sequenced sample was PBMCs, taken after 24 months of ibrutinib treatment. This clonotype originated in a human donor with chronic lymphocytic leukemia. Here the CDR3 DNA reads TGTGCCTCCCGGACTAGCGGGGCGGTCGGGGAGCTGTTTTTT. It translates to CASRTSGAVGELFF.